This T cell receptor beta chain was sequenced during a study of blood T cells in healthy people across ages. Worth noting for this clonotype: The antigen is unknown.

Findings and caveats of the study: Diversity was estimated from one million T cells, and these estimates were considered underestimates.

CDR1 SQVTM and CDR2 ANQGSEA come from the germline V gene. The CDR3 is 13 amino acids. J gave up 2 bases and V 7 bases, and 4 bases lay outside the gene matches. The use of a sample-barcoded 5' primer and a J-beta primer mix characterized a second PCR of about 7 to 12 cycles. Each sample yielded at least 3 million CDR3-containing paired-end reads. TCRdb reprocessed the 5' RACE reads with MiXCR, giving one entry per CDR3 protein. The sample lists more than 650,000 distinct CDR3 sequences, roughly 53% occurring once. The clonotype comes from a man older than 75 in good health. The rearrangement uses TRBV29-1 and TRBJ2-1; 8 bases fit TRBD1. Sequences were obtained from blood. The CDR3, as DNA: TGCAGCGCCCGGACAGGGCCCTACAATGAGCAGTTCTTC. Protein: CSARTGPYNEQFF.